Listed below are T cell receptor beta chains from one sample, sequenced in a study of beta chain features in type 1 diabetes. Measured with immunoSEQ multiplex PCR; TCRdb has only the in-frame clones, and not every one. The sample lists 500,000 to 850,000 clones, over 13% seen once, with 0.03% to 0.045% in the top ten. Sample: naive CD4+ T cells from blood. The source is a man between 18 and 29 years old with type 1 diabetes. CDR3s include the opening cysteine and the closing phenylalanine or tryptophan. The D gene is left open where the match is weak. The listing skips clone size in some rows; elsewhere it reads once, few, many or a size class.

abundance: few
d_gene: TRBD1
v_gene: TRBV18
j_gene: TRBJ1-5
len: 15
CDR3nt: TGTGCCAGCTCACCCGGACAGGGGCACAATCAGCCCCAGCATTTT
CDR3aa: CASSPGQGHNQPQHF

abundance: NA
d_gene: NA
v_gene: TRBV13
j_gene: TRBJ2-5
len: 13
CDR3nt: TGTGCCAGCAGAAGGACAGCGATGGAGACCCAGTACTTC
CDR3aa: CASRRTAMETQYF

abundance: NA
d_gene: NA
v_gene: TRBV25-1
j_gene: TRBJ2-5
len: 13
CDR3nt: TGTGCCAGCAGTGAATCCCGTGGAGAGACCCAGTACTTC
CDR3aa: CASSESRGETQYF

abundance: few
d_gene: TRBD1
v_gene: TRBV7-6
j_gene: TRBJ2-7
len: 15
CDR3nt: TGTGCCAGCAGCTTAGCGGACAGGCCCAACTACGAGCAGTACTTC
CDR3aa: CASSLADRPNYEQYF

abundance: NA
d_gene: NA
v_gene: TRBV12-5
j_gene: TRBJ2-3
len: 15
CDR3nt: TGTGCTAGTGGTTTGGTAATTGGTAGCACAGATACGCAGTATTTT
CDR3aa: CASGLVIGSTDTQYF

abundance: few
d_gene: NA
v_gene: TRBV7-9
j_gene: TRBJ1-1
len: 12
CDR3nt: TGTGCCAGCAGCTTTAGCGACACTGAAGCTTTCTTT
CDR3aa: CASSFSDTEAFF

abundance: few
d_gene: TRBD2
v_gene: TRBV5-6
j_gene: TRBJ2-1
len: 16
CDR3nt: TGTGCCAGCAGCGGGCGACTAGCCGGCTCCTACAATGAGCAGTTCTTC
CDR3aa: CASSGRLAGSYNEQFF

abundance: few
d_gene: NA
v_gene: TRBV30
j_gene: TRBJ2-7
len: 11
CDR3nt: TGTGCCTGGAGTGTTTTCGGGGAGCAGTACTTC
CDR3aa: CAWSVFGEQYF

abundance: NA
d_gene: TRBD1
v_gene: TRBV2
j_gene: TRBJ2-5
len: 13
CDR3nt: TGTGCCAGTTCCGGGACAGGGGGCCAGGCGCAGTACTTC
CDR3aa: CASSGTGGQAQYF

abundance: few
d_gene: NA
v_gene: TRBV18
j_gene: TRBJ2-6
len: 15
CDR3nt: TGTGCCAGCCAGGGCCTGGGGGCTGGGGCCAACGTCCTGACTTTC
CDR3aa: CASQGLGAGANVLTF

abundance: NA
d_gene: NA
v_gene: TRBV7-9
j_gene: TRBJ2-5
len: 13
CDR3nt: TGTGCCAGCAGCTTAGTATTTCGCGCGGACCAGTACTTC
CDR3aa: CASSLVFRADQYF

abundance: NA
d_gene: NA
v_gene: TRBV19
j_gene: TRBJ1-5
len: 15
CDR3nt: TGTGCCAGTAGTACTACTGCGGGTAGGGACCAGCCCCAGCATTTT
CDR3aa: CASSTTAGRDQPQHF

abundance: few
d_gene: NA
v_gene: TRBV10-3
j_gene: TRBJ2-3
len: 16
CDR3nt: TGTGCCATCGGCAAGAGTTCGAGGGGGGCTGGTGATACGCAGTATTTT
CDR3aa: CAIGKSSRGAGDTQYF

abundance: few
d_gene: NA
v_gene: TRBV11-2
j_gene: TRBJ2-1
len: 13
CDR3nt: TGTGCCACCACAGCTTACGTAGCTGAGGAGCAGTTCTTC
CDR3aa: CATTAYVAEEQFF

abundance: NA
d_gene: NA
v_gene: TRBV9
j_gene: TRBJ1-4
len: 16
CDR3nt: TGTGCCAGCAGCGCGACCTCAGGGATCGTTGGTGAAAAACTGTTTTTT
CDR3aa: CASSATSGIVGEKLFF

abundance: NA
d_gene: NA
v_gene: TRBV4-3
j_gene: TRBJ1-1
len: 14
CDR3nt: TGCGCCAGCAGCCAAGACTTCGGGGATTGGAGTGCTTTCTTT
CDR3aa: CASSQDFGDWSAFF

abundance: few
d_gene: NA
v_gene: TRBV25-1
j_gene: TRBJ1-1
len: 13
CDR3nt: TGTGCCAGCAGTGGCGGTTGGGACACTGAAGCTTTCTTT
CDR3aa: CASSGGWDTEAFF

abundance: NA
d_gene: NA
v_gene: TRBV19
j_gene: TRBJ2-5
len: 13
CDR3nt: TGTGCCAGTAGTACCCAGCAACGCGAGACCCAGTACTTC
CDR3aa: CASSTQQRETQYF

abundance: NA
d_gene: NA
v_gene: TRBV6-6
j_gene: TRBJ2-3
len: 15
CDR3nt: TGTGCCAGCAGTCCACAGGGCTTTAGCACAGATACGCAGTATTTT
CDR3aa: CASSPQGFSTDTQYF

abundance: few
d_gene: NA
v_gene: TRBV28
j_gene: TRBJ1-4
len: 11
CDR3nt: TGTGCCAGCAGCTCGGGTGGGAAACTGTTTTTT
CDR3aa: CASSSGGKLFF

abundance: NA
d_gene: NA
v_gene: TRBV30
j_gene: TRBJ1-6
len: 12
CDR3nt: TGTGGCGCGGGACGGATAAATTCACCCCTCCACTTT
CDR3aa: CGAGRINSPLHF

abundance: few
d_gene: NA
v_gene: TRBV7-9
j_gene: TRBJ1-5
len: 15
CDR3nt: TGTGCCAGCAGCTTCGGCAGCAATAGCAATCAGCCCCAGCATTTT
CDR3aa: CASSFGSNSNQPQHF

abundance: NA
d_gene: NA
v_gene: TRBV27
j_gene: TRBJ2-7
len: 15
CDR3nt: TGTGCCAGCAGTTTAATCTCCAGTCCCCTCTACGAGCAGTACTTC
CDR3aa: CASSLISSPLYEQYF

abundance: few
d_gene: NA
v_gene: TRBV18
j_gene: TRBJ1-5
len: 13
CDR3nt: TGTGCCAGCTCACCACAGGGGGATCAGCCCCAGCATTTT
CDR3aa: CASSPQGDQPQHF

abundance: NA
d_gene: NA
v_gene: TRBV30
j_gene: TRBJ1-5
len: 13
CDR3nt: TGTGCCTGGAGTACGCAGGGCAATCAGCCCCAGCATTTT
CDR3aa: CAWSTQGNQPQHF

abundance: few
d_gene: NA
v_gene: TRBV5-6
j_gene: TRBJ1-1
len: 14
CDR3nt: TGTGCCAGCAGCCCCCTCAGCGAGAACACTGAAGCTTTCTTT
CDR3aa: CASSPLSENTEAFF

abundance: few
d_gene: NA
v_gene: TRBV30
j_gene: TRBJ1-1
len: 13
CDR3nt: TGTGCCTGGAGTGTAACGGAGCACACTGAAGCTTTCTTT
CDR3aa: CAWSVTEHTEAFF

abundance: NA
d_gene: TRBD1
v_gene: TRBV5-1
j_gene: TRBJ2-7
len: 13
CDR3nt: TGCGCCAGCAGCACGGGACAGGGAGCCGAGCAGTACTTC
CDR3aa: CASSTGQGAEQYF

abundance: NA
d_gene: NA
v_gene: TRBV10-3
j_gene: TRBJ2-3
len: 16
CDR3nt: TGTGCCATCAGTGACACTAGAGACCGCCCCCGCGATACGCAGTATTTT
CDR3aa: CAISDTRDRPRDTQYF

abundance: NA
d_gene: NA
v_gene: TRBV25-1
j_gene: TRBJ1-3
len: 13
CDR3nt: TGTGCCAGCAGTGTAGGCTCTGGAAACACCATATATTTT
CDR3aa: CASSVGSGNTIYF

abundance: NA
d_gene: TRBD2
v_gene: TRBV7-2
j_gene: TRBJ2-7
len: 13
CDR3nt: TGTACCAGCAACTTAGAGCGGGACTACGAGCAGTACTTC
CDR3aa: CTSNLERDYEQYF

abundance: few
d_gene: NA
v_gene: TRBV7-2
j_gene: TRBJ2-2
len: 14
CDR3nt: TGTGCCAGCAGCTTAACAGCTATCCTCGGGGAGCTGTTTTTT
CDR3aa: CASSLTAILGELFF

abundance: few
d_gene: NA
v_gene: TRBV13
j_gene: TRBJ2-5
len: 16
CDR3nt: TGTGCCAGCAGTTTTTCCCCCACCGGAGCTGGCGAGACCCAGTACTTC
CDR3aa: CASSFSPTGAGETQYF

abundance: few
d_gene: TRBD2
v_gene: TRBV18
j_gene: TRBJ2-1
len: 14
CDR3nt: TGTGCCAGCTCAGCCCGAGCGGGAGGTGATGAGCAGTTCTTC
CDR3aa: CASSARAGGDEQFF

abundance: NA
d_gene: NA
v_gene: TRBV5-1
j_gene: TRBJ1-1
len: 14
CDR3nt: TGCGCCAGCAGCTCCGACAGGCGGAACACTGAAGCTTTCTTT
CDR3aa: CASSSDRRNTEAFF

abundance: NA
d_gene: NA
v_gene: TRBV5-4
j_gene: TRBJ2-1
len: 12
CDR3nt: TGTGCCAGCAGCTTCTCCATCAATGAGCAGTTCTTC
CDR3aa: CASSFSINEQFF

abundance: NA
d_gene: NA
v_gene: TRBV28
j_gene: TRBJ2-2
len: 13
CDR3nt: TGTGCCAGTCAGGGGACGAACACCGGGGAGCTGTTTTTT
CDR3aa: CASQGTNTGELFF

abundance: NA
d_gene: TRBD2
v_gene: TRBV7-2
j_gene: TRBJ2-5
len: 16
CDR3nt: TGTGCCAGCAGCCCCCTGATGGGAGGGAGGTGGGAGACCCAGTACTTC
CDR3aa: CASSPLMGGRWETQYF

abundance: NA
d_gene: NA
v_gene: TRBV7-9
j_gene: TRBJ1-2
len: 12
CDR3nt: TGTGCCAGCAGCTTAGATCGGGATGGCTACACCTTC
CDR3aa: CASSLDRDGYTF

abundance: NA
d_gene: TRBD1
v_gene: TRBV5-1
j_gene: TRBJ1-1
len: 14
CDR3nt: TGCGCCAGCAGCCTTGTGACAGGGGGAACTGAAGCTTTCTTT
CDR3aa: CASSLVTGGTEAFF

abundance: NA
d_gene: NA
v_gene: TRBV29-1
j_gene: TRBJ1-2
len: 14
CDR3nt: TGCAGCGCTAGTCGAACAGGGATAGCCTATGGCTACACCTTC
CDR3aa: CSASRTGIAYGYTF